Below, 15 T cell receptor beta chains from the same sample are listed, as sequenced in a study of T cells after yellow fever vaccination (dated 2019 in TCRdb). Taken with the paper, the label for treatment or condition translates to: live attenuated yellow fever vaccine strain. Libraries came from 5' RACE. The sequencing machine was an Illumina HiSeq 2500. TCRdb trimmed public reads at Q25 via fastp, called clones via MiXCR and kept in-frame beta chains. Entries are consolidated by CDR3 protein sequence, retaining the most common genes and DNA. Recorded for this sample are some 670,000 distinct CDR3 sequences; over 9% of them occurred a single time. The ten most abundant clones make up 14% to 15% of the sample. Source: PBMCs, taken on the day of the yellow fever booster vaccination. These receptors came from a young man who received the YFV17D yellow fever vaccine.

This clonotype was seen a few times. The chain combines TRBV27 with TRBJ2-3, with TRBD1 matching 9 bases. The germline V gene has CDR1 MNHEY and CDR2 SMNVEV (reference sequence). J lost 1 base, V lost 6 bases, and 8 bases had no gene match. The CDR3 contains 16 residues. CDR3 bases: TGTGCCAGCAGCCGCCCTCGGGACAGGGGCACAGATACGCAGTATTTT. Encoded protein: CASSRPRDRGTDTQYF.

This clonotype was counted ten times or more. This chain uses TRBV5-4 with TRBJ2-1; tentative D call: TRBD1 (5 bases). The germline V gene has CDR1 SGHNT and CDR2 YYREEE (reference sequence). The ends were cut back, 5 bases at V and 5 bases at J, with 8 bases in the middle. CDR3 length equals 12 residues. The CDR3: CASRAGHNEQFF. CDR3 DNA sequence: TGTGCCAGCAGGGCAGGGCACAATGAGCAGTTCTTC. The full variable domain, completed using reference TRBV5-4 and TRBJ2-1, is ETGVTQSPTHLIKTRGQQVTLRCSSQSGHNTVSWYQQALGQGPQFIFQYYREEENGRGNFPPRFSGLQFPNYSSELNVNALELDDSALYLCASRAGHNEQFFGPGTRLTVL.

This clonotype has ten or more counts. The chain joins TRBV25-1 to TRBJ2-7, with D possibly matching TRBD1 (6 bases). The V gene lost 6 bases and the J gene lost 4 bases, with 13 bases spanning the gap. CDR1 MGHDK and CDR2 SYGVNS come from the germline V gene. The CDR3 is made up of 13 amino acids. CDR3 DNA: TGTGCCAGCAGGGTCAGCGGACAGTACGAGCAGTACTTC. This codes for CASRVSGQYEQYF.

This clonotype was seen a few times. The chain joins TRBV27 to TRBJ2-1, with 11 bases that match TRBD2. CDR3 length equals 15 residues. Germline trimming cut 5 bases from V and 3 bases from J; bases unmatched to any gene: 3. Germline V gene data show CDR1 as MNHEY and CDR2 as SMNVEV (reference sequence). CDR3 sequence (DNA): TGTGCCAGCAGTACGGGACTAGCGGTCTACAATGAGCAGTTCTTC. Translated, it gives CASSTGLAVYNEQFF.

This chain uses TRBV9 with TRBJ2-7, with a possible D match to TRBD1 (6 bases). V lost 0 bases and J 2 bases, leaving 12 bases between the germline ends. Germline V CDR1 and CDR2: SGDLS, YYNGEE. This CDR3 contains 15 residues. The chain's CDR3 is CASSVAGQGPYEQYF. DNA for the CDR3: TGTGCCAGCAGCGTAGCGGGACAAGGCCCCTACGAGCAGTACTTC. Full variable domain (rest looked up from reference TRBV9 and TRBJ2-7): DSGVTQTPKHLITATGQRVTLRCSPRSGDLSVYWYQQSLDQGLQFLIQYYNGEERAKGNILERFSAQQFPDLHSELNLSSLELGDSALYFCASSVAGQGPYEQYFGPGTRLTVT.

This clonotype was seen only a few times. This chain connects TRBV28 to TRBJ1-5; no reliable D call. CDR1 is MDHEN, CDR2 SYDVKM, per germline. The CDR3 contains 15 residues. V gave up 7 bases and J gave up 10 bases, with 23 bases separating them. CDR3 region: CASISSEAAYRPQHF. The DNA of the CDR3 is TGTGCCAGCATATCATCGGAGGCAGCCTATCGTCCCCAGCATTTT.

The chain has TRBV5-1 and TRBJ2-3, with TRBD2 as a possible D gene (5 bases). Germline CDR1 and CDR2: SGHRS and YFSETQ. Trimming took off 1 base at V and 0 bases at J, with 12 bases between the two ends. The CDR3 is made up of 16 amino acids. For the CDR3, the DNA is TGCGCCAGCAGCTTGACGGCCGACTATAGCACAGATACGCAGTATTTT. It is translated as CASSLTADYSTDTQYF.

The chain uses TRBV18 and TRBJ2-4; D ambiguous. The CDR3 is 17 amino acids. Germline CDR1 and CDR2: KGHSH and LQKENI. Deletions cut 0 bases from V and 0 bases from J, with 12 bases between. This chain's CDR3 is CASSPPNRNIAKNIQYF. In nucleotides, the CDR3 is TGTGCCAGCTCACCACCTAACCGTAATATAGCCAAAAACATTCAGTACTTC. Combining the CDR3 with reference TRBV18 and TRBJ2-4 gives the whole variable domain NAGVMQNPRHLVRRRGQEARLRCSPMKGHSHVYWYRQLPEEGLKFMVYLQKENIIDESGMPKERFSAEFPKEGPSILRIQQVVRGDSAAYFCASSPPNRNIAKNIQYFGAGTRLSVL.

This sequence joins TRBV28 and TRBJ1-1; no definite D call. Between the trimmed V and J ends, which lost 0 bases and 0 bases, there was a span of 17 bases. The germline gives CDR1 MDHEN, CDR2 SYDVKM. CDR3 length equals 18 residues. CDR3: CASSLWISQQVMNTEAFF. The CDR3 region has the DNA TGTGCCAGCAGTTTATGGATAAGCCAGCAGGTAATGAACACTGAAGCTTTCTTT.

The chain uses TRBV2 and TRBJ2-2, with D perhaps matching TRBD1 (5 bases). The length of the CDR3 is 15 residues. V gave up 7 bases and J gave up 4 bases, with 16 bases separating them. Germline-derived CDR1 and CDR2 are SNHLY and FYNNEI. DNA for the CDR3: TGTGCCAGCACCCGACGACAGATCTCCACCGGGGAGCTGTTTTTT. Translating it yields CASTRRQISTGELFF.

The sample holds a few counts of this clonotype. The chain is built from TRBV6-1 and TRBJ2-7, with D possibly matching TRBD1 (6 bases). The length of the CDR3 is 13 residues. The V gene lost 7 bases and the J gene lost 3 bases, with 13 bases spanning the gap. Germline V gives CDR1 MNHNS, CDR2 SASEGT. The CDR3, as DNA: TGTGCCAGCAAGACAGGCCCTGACTACGAGCAGTACTTC. It encodes CASKTGPDYEQYF.

The chain joins TRBV7-8 to TRBJ2-1; 11 bases are a match to TRBD2. In germline, CDR1 is SGHVS, CDR2 FQNEAQ. This CDR3 is 16 amino acids long. Germline trimming cut 5 bases from V and 3 bases from J; bases unmatched to any gene: 6. In nucleotides, the CDR3 is TGTGCCAGCAGCCCGCCTAGCGGGAGGATCTACAATGAGCAGTTCTTC. This gives the protein CASSPPSGRIYNEQFF.

V usage is TRBV7-2 and J usage is TRBJ2-3, with D hard to call. The germline gives CDR1 SGHTA, CDR2 FQGNSA. Trimming removed 5 bases at V and 0 bases at J, with 9 bases between. The CDR3 spans 14 residues. The CDR3 nucleotides read TGTGCCAGCAGCCTACGGATCAGCACAGATACGCAGTATTTT. Residues: CASSLRISTDTQYF.

The gene calls are TRBV18 and TRBJ2-7; the D gene could be TRBD1 or TRBD2 (5 bases each). V shed 2 bases and J shed 3 bases, with 17 bases lying between them. Germline lookup yields CDR1 KGHSH and CDR2 LQKENI. The CDR3 totals 16 residues. CDR3 region: CASSPGTPSPIYEQYF. As DNA, the CDR3 is TGTGCCAGCTCACCAGGGACCCCTAGTCCCATCTACGAGCAGTACTTC.

This clonotype was observed at least ten times. V gene TRBV12-3 or TRBV12-4 combines with J gene TRBJ2-3; weak D call: TRBD1 (6 bases). The CDR3 contains 14 residues. Trimming removed 6 bases from V and 4 bases from J, with 14 bases in between. The CDR3 bases are TGTGCCAGCAGCTTGGGGGCGAGGGCAGATACGCAGTATTTT. Protein: CASSLGARADTQYF.